This T cell receptor beta chain originates from a study of technical replicates of blood from several donors. Germline CDR1 reads SNHLY; CDR2 reads FYNNEI. The germline V and J ends were trimmed by 8 bases and 5 bases, with 15 bases remaining between them. The CDR3 extends over 13 amino acids. The data were produced by immunoSEQ multiplex PCR, yet TCRdb's version contains in-frame clones alone and is incomplete. The sample includes around 100,000 clones, nearly 96% of them seen just once. Sequencing was carried out using T cells isolated from PBMCs. The chain carries TRBV2 and TRBJ1-1, with a tentative D call TRBD1 (5 bases). The receptor was derived from a human donor in good health. CDR3 protein: CASSQDQGTEAFF. The CDR3 bases are TGTGCCAGCTCACAGGATCAAGGTACTGAAGCTTTCTTT.